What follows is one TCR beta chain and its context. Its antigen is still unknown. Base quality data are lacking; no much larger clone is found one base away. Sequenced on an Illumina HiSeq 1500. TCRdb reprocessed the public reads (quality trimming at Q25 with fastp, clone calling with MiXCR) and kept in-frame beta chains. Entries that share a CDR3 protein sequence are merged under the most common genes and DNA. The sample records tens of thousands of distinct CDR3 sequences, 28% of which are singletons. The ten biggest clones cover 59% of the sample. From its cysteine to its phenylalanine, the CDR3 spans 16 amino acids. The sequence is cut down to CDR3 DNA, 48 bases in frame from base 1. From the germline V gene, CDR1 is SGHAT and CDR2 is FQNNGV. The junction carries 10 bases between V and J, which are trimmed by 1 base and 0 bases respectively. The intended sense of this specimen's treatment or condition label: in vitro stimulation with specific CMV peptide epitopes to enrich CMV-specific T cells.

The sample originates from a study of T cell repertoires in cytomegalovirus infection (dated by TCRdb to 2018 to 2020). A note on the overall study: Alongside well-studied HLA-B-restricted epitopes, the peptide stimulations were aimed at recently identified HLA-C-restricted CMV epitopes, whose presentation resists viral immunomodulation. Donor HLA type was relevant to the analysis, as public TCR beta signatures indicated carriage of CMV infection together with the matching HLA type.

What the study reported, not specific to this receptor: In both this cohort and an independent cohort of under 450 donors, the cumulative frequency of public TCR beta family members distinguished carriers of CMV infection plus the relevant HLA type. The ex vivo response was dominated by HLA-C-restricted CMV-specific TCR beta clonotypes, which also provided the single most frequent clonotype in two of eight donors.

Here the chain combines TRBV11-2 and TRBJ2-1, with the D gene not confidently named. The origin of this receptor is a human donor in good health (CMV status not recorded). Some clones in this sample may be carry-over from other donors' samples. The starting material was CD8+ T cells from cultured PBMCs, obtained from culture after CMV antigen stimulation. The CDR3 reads CASSLVPAGSYNEQFF. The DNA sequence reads TGTGCCAGCAGCTTAGTGCCGGCCGGCTCCTACAATGAGCAGTTCTTC.